The 31 T cell receptor beta chains given below trace back to one sample, sequenced in a study of T cells in Graves' hyperthyroidism and ophthalmopathy. Regions amplified from RNA transcripts were the TCR beta CDR3 regions. During a first-round RT-PCR of the TCR CDR3, the HTBI primer set was used. TCRdb recomputed calls from the multiplex PCR reads with MiXCR, one row per CDR3 protein. The table lists a few hundred thousand distinct CDR3 sequences, roughly an eighth of them singletons. The sample comprised blood. The receptors stem from a woman between 18 and 29 years old with Graves' hyperthyroidism.

This clonotype was seen at least ten times. The J gene is TRBJ2-3, the V gene TRBV28; weak D call: TRBD1 (5 bases). Trimming removed 6 bases at V and 3 bases at J, with 10 bases between. Looked up from germline, CDR1 is MDHEN and CDR2 is SYDVKM. This CDR3 comprises 13 residues. CDR3 residues: CASSPQGTDTQYF. The CDR3 region has the DNA TGTGCCAGCAGCCCTCAGGGTACAGATACGCAGTATTTT.

This clonotype was recorded at least ten times. The chain is built from TRBV28 and TRBJ1-5; D gene ambiguous. CDR1 is MDHEN and CDR2 is SYDVKM in the germline V gene. V lost 6 bases and J lost 0, with 12 bases in between. The CDR3 sequence is 15 residues long. CDR3 nucleotides: TGTGCCAGCAGCACCCTTATTAATAGCAATCAGCCCCAGCATTTT. Its protein product is CASSTLINSNQPQHF.

This clonotype was recorded at least ten times. CDR3 coding DNA: TGCGCCAGCAGTGAGTCGACGGTCTACAATGAGCAGTTCTTC. This codes for CASSESTVYNEQFF. The rearrangement uses TRBV10-1 and TRBJ2-1; D gene unclear. Trimming pared 0 bases from V and 3 bases from J, leaving 6 bases between. The CDR3 is 14 amino acids. Germline V gene sequence: CDR1 WNHNN, CDR2 SYGVQD (reference sequence).

This clonotype was detected many times. J is TRBJ2-2 and V is TRBV5-1, with 8 bases matching TRBD2. The CDR3 runs to 16 residues. The germline V gene has CDR1 SGHRS and CDR2 YFSETQ. After removal of 3 bases from V and 5 bases from J, the junction contained 9 bases not matched to a gene. The CDR3 spells CASSSPGLEATGELFF. CDR3 nucleotide sequence: TGCGCCAGCAGCTCCCCGGGACTAGAGGCGACCGGGGAGCTGTTTTTT.

This clonotype has ten or more counts. The chain uses TRBV6-4 and TRBJ2-5; D call uncertain. V gave up 8 bases and J gave up 1 base, with 8 bases separating them. Germline V gene lookup returns CDR1 MRHNA and CDR2 SNTAGT. The CDR3 runs to 12 residues. CDR3 protein: CASDRAQETQYF. The CDR3, as DNA: TGTGCCAGCGATAGAGCCCAAGAGACCCAGTACTTC.

This clonotype was detected many times. This sequence joins TRBV9 and TRBJ2-3; TRBD2 agrees at 9 bases. Germline V gene lookup returns CDR1 SGDLS and CDR2 YYNGEE. V shed 0 bases, J shed 3 bases, and the junction held 5 bases outside the gene matches. There are 16 residues in the CDR3. CDR3 DNA sequence: TGTGCCAGCAGCGTAGGGGCTAGCGGGACAACAGATACGCAGTATTTT. Residues: CASSVGASGTTDTQYF.

This clonotype was counted between two and nine times. The chain couples TRBV5-1 to TRBJ2-2, with D perhaps TRBD1 (5 bases). The germline V gene has CDR1 SGHRS and CDR2 YFSETQ. CDR3 length: 14 amino acids. Trimming removed 3 bases at V and 4 bases at J, with 10 bases between. The CDR3 nucleotides read TGCGCCAGCAGCTCAACAGGAATCACCGGGGAGCTGTTTTTT. It codes for CASSSTGITGELFF. The full variable domain, completed using reference TRBV5-1 and TRBJ2-2, is KAGVTQTPRYLIKTRGQQVTLSCSPISGHRSVSWYQQTPGQGLQFLFEYFSETQRNKGNFPGRFSGRQFSNSRSEMNVSTLELGDSALYLCASSSTGITGELFFGEGSRLTVL.

This clonotype was observed many times. The chain's CDR3 is CASSEVRAVQPQHF. CDR3 DNA sequence: TGTGCCAGCAGTGAAGTCAGGGCGGTTCAGCCCCAGCATTTT. V is TRBV2 and J is TRBJ1-5; maybe TRBD1 (5 bases). With 1 base removed from V and 6 bases from J, the gap between germline ends came to 10 bases. The CDR3 consists of 14 residues. CDR1 and CDR2 from the germline V gene are SNHLY and FYNNEI. The entire variable domain, with the rest obtained from reference TRBV2 and TRBJ1-5, is as follows: EPEVTQTPSHQVTQMGQEVILRCVPISNHLYFYWYRQILGQKVEFLVSFYNNEISEKSEIFDDQFSVERPDGSNFTLKIRSTKLEDSAMYFCASSEVRAVQPQHFGDGTRLSIL.

This clonotype was observed many times. The chain employs TRBV10-3 and TRBJ1-1, with 7 bases fitting TRBD1. Germline V gene sequence: CDR1 ENHRY, CDR2 SYGVKD. With 6 bases clipped from V and 10 bases from J, the junction kept 14 bases outside the gene matches. This CDR3 spans 14 amino acids. The DNA of the CDR3 is TGTGCCATCAGCCTCGACAGGGAGGGTCGGTCAGCTTTCTTT. Translating it yields CAISLDREGRSAFF.

This clonotype was recorded at least ten times. Here the CDR3 reads CASRQGERPQHF. In nucleotides, the CDR3 is TGTGCCAGCAGACAGGGAGAGCGGCCCCAGCATTTT. The chain combines TRBV28 with TRBJ1-5; possible D gene TRBD1, 6 bases. Per the germline V gene, CDR1 is MDHEN and CDR2 is SYDVKM. The CDR3 is 12 amino acids. V lost 6 bases to trimming and J lost 9 bases, with 12 bases between them.

The rearrangement uses TRBV27 and TRBJ2-7, with 7 bases identical to TRBD1. After removal of 5 bases from V and 6 bases from J, the junction contained 16 bases not matched to a gene. The CDR3 consists of 16 residues. CDR1 is MNHEY and CDR2 is SMNVEV in the germline V gene (reference sequence). As DNA, the CDR3 is TGTGCCAGCAGTACGGGACAGTTACTAGGCTTTGGCGAGCAGTACTTC. Protein product: CASSTGQLLGFGEQYF.

A few counts support this clonotype. The chain joins TRBV29-1 to TRBJ1-4; D is ambiguous. Germline V gene sequence: CDR1 SQVTM, CDR2 ANQGSEA. CDR3 length equals 10 residues. The V gene lost 6 bases and the J gene lost 4 bases, with 3 bases spanning the gap. As DNA, the CDR3 is TGCAGCGTAGGTAATGAAAAACTGTTTTTT. Translated, it gives CSVGNEKLFF.

The sample holds a few counts of this clonotype. The chain employs TRBV28 and TRBJ2-7; TRBD2 matches 7 bases. The CDR3 loop spans 14 amino acids. Germline lookup yields CDR1 MDHEN and CDR2 SYDVKM. Germline trimming cut 8 bases from V and 4 bases from J; bases unmatched to any gene: 11. The CDR3 coding sequence is TGTGCCAGCGCCCTCGCGGGGGATTTGTACGAGCAGTACTTC. It translates to CASALAGDLYEQYF.

This clonotype was observed at least ten times. This CDR3 is CASKLAGGPSGELFF. For the CDR3, the DNA is TGTGCCAGCAAGCTAGCGGGAGGGCCGTCCGGGGAGCTGTTTTTT. The chain employs TRBV12-3 or TRBV12-4 and TRBJ2-2; TRBD2 matches 12 bases. This CDR3 has 15 amino acids. The V segment lost 7 bases and the J segment 6 bases; nucleotides outside the gene matches: 6.

Only a few counts were recorded for this clonotype. This sequence joins TRBV27 and TRBJ1-5; D might be TRBD1 (6 bases). Germline CDR1 reads MNHEY; CDR2 reads SMNVEV (reference sequence). Trimming left V 0 bases short and J 4 bases short, with 10 bases between. The CDR3 length is 15 residues. The CDR3 reads CASSLSGGWNQPQHF. The CDR3 nucleotides read TGTGCCAGCAGTTTATCGGGGGGCTGGAATCAGCCCCAGCATTTT.

The sample holds many counts of this clonotype. The chain recombines TRBV11-3 with TRBJ2-1; 8 bases align to TRBD2. The germline gives CDR1 SGHNT, CDR2 YENEEA. The V and J ends lost 1 base and 9 bases, in that order; junction bases with no gene match: 14. The length of the CDR3 is 17 residues. CDR3 bases: TGTGCCAGCAGCTTAGGGAGGTTAGCGGGATCGCTCCCTGAGCAGTTCTTC. Amino acid sequence: CASSLGRLAGSLPEQFF.

This clonotype was counted ten times or more. The rearrangement links TRBV27 to TRBJ2-6; 8 positions agree with TRBD1. The V and J ends lost 5 bases and 0 bases, in that order; junction bases with no gene match: 6. The CDR3 runs to 17 residues. Germline V CDR1 and CDR2: MNHEY, SMNVEV (reference sequence). CDR3 DNA sequence: TGTGCCAGCAGTCCCCGGACAGGGAACTCTGGGGCCAACGTCCTGACTTTC. It encodes CASSPRTGNSGANVLTF.

This clonotype was observed at least ten times. The chain recombines TRBV3-1 with TRBJ1-2, with TRBD1 identical over 10 bases. CDR3 length equals 14 residues. After removal of 6 bases from V and 3 bases from J, the junction contained 4 bases not matched to a gene. Germline V gives CDR1 LGHDT, CDR2 YNNKEL (reference sequence). The CDR3 sequence: CASRAGQGDYGYTF. The CDR3 coding sequence is TGTGCCAGCAGGGCCGGACAGGGGGACTATGGCTACACCTTC.

The chain links TRBV27 to TRBJ2-1; a possible D gene is TRBD2 (7 bases). V was clipped by 7 bases and J by 0 bases, with 16 bases between them. There are 16 residues in the CDR3. Germline values: CDR1 MNHEY, CDR2 SMNVEV (reference sequence). As DNA, the CDR3 is TGTGCCAGCACCCTCTTGGGGGGGGCCTCCTACAATGAGCAGTTCTTC. It is translated as CASTLLGGASYNEQFF.

This clonotype appeared many times. The chain couples TRBV2 to TRBJ2-5, with unresolved D. Germline V lookup: CDR1 SNHLY, CDR2 FYNNEI. V was pared by 7 bases and J by 6 bases, with 21 bases between. The CDR3 is 15 amino acids. The CDR3 bases are TGTGCCAGCATTCTAAGCGCCCCGCCCGGGCAGACCCAGTACTTC. Translation gives CASILSAPPGQTQYF.

To note about this clonotype: This may stem from a read error, because a much larger clone lies one nucleotide away. The chain links TRBV5-6 to TRBJ2-7, with D perhaps matching TRBD2 (6 bases). V was clipped by 5 bases and J by 3 bases, with 9 bases between them. The CDR3 contains 12 residues. Germline V gene data show CDR1 as SGHDT and CDR2 as YYEEEE. This CDR3 is CASRSGDYEQYF. Here the CDR3 DNA reads TGTGCCAGCAGATCGGGGGACTACGAGCAGTACTTC.

CDR3 loop: CASSFIAGPTGELFF. For the CDR3, the DNA is TGTGCCAGCAGCTTTATAGCGGGACCCACCGGGGAGCTGTTTTTT. J is TRBJ2-2 and V is TRBV7-9, with 8 nucleotides matching TRBD2. The CDR3 covers 15 residues. Trimming removed 3 bases from V and 4 bases from J; junction bases left unmatched: 4. CDR1 SEHNR and CDR2 FQNEAQ come from the germline V gene (reference sequence).

This chain joins TRBV20-1 and TRBJ2-2; 8 bases map to TRBD2. The CDR3 consists of 14 residues. Germline CDR1 DFQATT, CDR2 SNEGSKA (reference sequence). The V segment lost 6 bases and the J segment 3 bases; nucleotides outside the gene matches: 6. As DNA, the CDR3 is TGCAGTGCCTTAGCGGGGACCCACACCGGGGAGCTGTTTTTT. This codes for CSALAGTHTGELFF.

This clonotype was found a few times. The J gene is TRBJ2-7, the V gene TRBV10-2; 10 nucleotides agree with TRBD2. The length of the CDR3 is 15 residues. V lost 6 bases, J lost 0 bases, and 5 bases stayed unmatched. Germline CDR1 and CDR2: WSHSY and SAAADI. The CDR3 nucleotides are TGCGCCAGCAGAACTAGCGGGAAGGGCTCCTACGAGCAGTACTTC. Protein product: CASRTSGKGSYEQYF.

This clonotype turned up a few times. This chain connects TRBV15 to TRBJ2-7; D may match TRBD1 or TRBD2 (6 bases each). CDR1 is LNHNV, CDR2 YYDKDF, per germline (reference sequence). This CDR3 comprises 14 residues. The V gene lost 0 bases and the J gene lost 7 bases, with 13 bases spanning the gap. The CDR3 bases are TGTGCCACCAGCAGAGATCATCGGGGGCGAGAGCAGTACTTC. Encoded protein: CATSRDHRGREQYF.

This clonotype was counted many times. The chain is built from TRBV11-2 and TRBJ1-2; 9 bases are a match to TRBD1. The CDR3 contains 17 residues. The J segment lost 6 bases and the V segment lost 0 bases, leaving 11 bases of the junction unmatched. Germline V gives CDR1 SGHAT, CDR2 FQNNGV. The CDR3 nucleotides read TGTGCCAGCAGCTTAGAGCCGTATACAGGGGGCAAAGATGGCTACACCTTC. Its protein product is CASSLEPYTGGKDGYTF.

The sample holds many counts of this clonotype. The gene calls are TRBV9 and TRBJ2-5, with a tentative D call TRBD2 (6 bases). V gave up 1 base and J gave up 4 bases, with 8 bases separating them. Germline loops: CDR1 SGDLS, CDR2 YYNGEE. The CDR3 has 13 residues. DNA of the CDR3: TGTGCCAGCAGCGTAAGCGGGCGAGAGACCCAGTACTTC. It encodes CASSVSGRETQYF.

This clonotype has a handful of counts. V gene TRBV24-1 combines with J gene TRBJ2-3; D uncertain. In germline, CDR1 is KGHDR, CDR2 SFDVKD. The CDR3 runs to 12 residues. V lost 0 bases to trimming and J lost 5 bases, with 2 bases between them. Here the CDR3 DNA reads TGTGCCACCAGTGATTTGAAAGATACGCAGTATTTT. Translated, it gives CATSDLKDTQYF.

This clonotype has ten or more counts. The rearrangement uses TRBV30 and TRBJ2-1, with D unresolved. The CDR3 is 14 residues long. Germline V gene data show CDR1 as GTSNPN and CDR2 as SVGIG (reference sequence). V lost 0 bases, J lost 6 bases, and 12 bases lay in between. The CDR3 sequence: CAWSVPGLTNEQFF. CDR3 in DNA: TGTGCCTGGAGTGTACCCGGGTTAACCAATGAGCAGTTCTTC.

In its sample, this clonotype was seen many times. The rearrangement joins TRBV20-1 to TRBJ2-1, with 7 nucleotides matching TRBD2. Germline V gene sequence: CDR1 DFQATT, CDR2 SNEGSKA (reference sequence). This CDR3 spans 16 amino acids. Losses at the gene ends were 1 base for V and 1 base for J; bases not matched to a gene: 7. CDR3 protein: CSARGVAGESYNEQFF. The CDR3, as DNA: TGCAGTGCTAGAGGGGTAGCGGGCGAATCCTACAATGAGCAGTTCTTC.

This clonotype was picked up many times. V usage is TRBV7-9 and J usage is TRBJ2-1; tentative D call: TRBD2 (5 bases). Trimming pared 4 bases from V and 8 bases from J, leaving 18 bases between. Germline lookup yields CDR1 SEHNR and CDR2 FQNEAQ (reference sequence). The CDR3 sequence is 15 residues long. The CDR3 nucleotides are TGTGCCAGCAGCTCCCCCCTAGCACCGGCATATGAGCAGTTCTTC. It encodes CASSSPLAPAYEQFF.